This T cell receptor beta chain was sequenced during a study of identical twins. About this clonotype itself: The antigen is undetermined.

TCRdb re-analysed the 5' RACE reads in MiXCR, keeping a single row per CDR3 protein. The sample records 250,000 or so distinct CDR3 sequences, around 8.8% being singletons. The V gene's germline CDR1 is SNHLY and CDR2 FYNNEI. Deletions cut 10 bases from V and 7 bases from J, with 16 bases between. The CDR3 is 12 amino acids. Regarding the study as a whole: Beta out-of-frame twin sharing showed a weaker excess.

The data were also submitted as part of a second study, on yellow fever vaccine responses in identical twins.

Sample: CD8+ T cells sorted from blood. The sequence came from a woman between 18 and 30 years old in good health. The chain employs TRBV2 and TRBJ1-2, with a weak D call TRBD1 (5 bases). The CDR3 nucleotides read TGTGCCACCGTGTCGGGGGAAGGTGGCTACACCTTC. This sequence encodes CATVSGEGGYTF.